This T cell receptor (beta chain) was sequenced for a study of cytotoxic CD8 clonotypes in ibrutinib-treated CLL. Study details: After treatment lasting a median roughly 12 months, range 6 to 36, response samples were collected. Study-wide points: Baseline clonality, higher than in age-matched healthy donors, tracked circulating CD8+ T-cell counts. For progressing versus sustained-remission patients, sampling times were not the same.

Points on this clone: What it recognizes is unknown.

The source of around 1.8 micrograms of genomic DNA for TCR beta libraries was cryopreserved PBMCs. Libraries were prepared by immunoSEQ multiplex PCR; TCRdb keeps only in-frame clonotypes and omits some of them. The sample contains about 18,000 clones, about 80% of which appear only once. The CDR3 runs to 14 residues. The ends were cut back, 6 bases at V and 8 bases at J, with 16 bases in the middle. Per the germline V gene, CDR1 is MDHEN and CDR2 is SYDVKM. The clonotype was recovered from a human donor with chronic lymphocytic leukemia. The genes are TRBV28 and TRBJ1-4; no clear D. This specimen was PBMCs, taken before ibrutinib treatment. The CDR3 DNA sequence: TGTGCCAGCAGCCCTCGTAGGATAGGGGAAAAACTGTTTTTT. Its protein product is CASSPRRIGEKLFF.